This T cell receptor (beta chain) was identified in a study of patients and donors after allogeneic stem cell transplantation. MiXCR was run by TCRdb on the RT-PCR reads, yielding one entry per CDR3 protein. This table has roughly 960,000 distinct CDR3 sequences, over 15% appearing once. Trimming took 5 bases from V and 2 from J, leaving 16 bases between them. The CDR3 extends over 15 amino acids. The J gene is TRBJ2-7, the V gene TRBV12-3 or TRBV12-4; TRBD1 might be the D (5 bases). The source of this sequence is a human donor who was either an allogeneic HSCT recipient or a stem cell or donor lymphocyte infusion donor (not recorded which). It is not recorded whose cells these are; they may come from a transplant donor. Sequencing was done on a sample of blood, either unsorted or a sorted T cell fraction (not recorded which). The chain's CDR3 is CASSGPGGRAYEQYF. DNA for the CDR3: TGTGCCAGCAGTGGGCCAGGTGGCAGGGCCTACGAGCAGTACTTC.